Listed here are 2 T cell receptor beta chains from one sample, sequenced in a study of shared clonotypes between healthy human individuals. Assay used: immunoSEQ multiplex PCR; TCRdb lists only in-frame clones, some missing. The sample includes 2 million to 2.5 million clones, approximately 95% of them seen just once. Sequenced sample: naive CD4+ T cells sorted from blood. The subset: CD45RA+ positively selected. The source is a man between 18 and 29 years old in good health.

The chain couples TRBV11-2 to TRBJ1-2; D is unclear. CDR1 and CDR2 from the germline V gene are SGHAT and FQNNGV. Trimming pared 6 bases from V and 4 bases from J, leaving 12 bases between. The CDR3 is 13 amino acids. The CDR3 loop is CASSPREGYGYTF. CDR3 DNA sequence: TGTGCCAGCAGTCCGAGGGAGGGCTATGGCTACACCTTC.

The chain links TRBV28 to TRBJ1-3; maybe TRBD1 (6 bases). This CDR3 is built from 14 residues. V was clipped by 3 bases and J by 8 bases, with 14 bases between them. CDR1 is MDHEN, CDR2 SYDVKM, per germline. This CDR3 reads CASSLRWRGDTIYF. In DNA, the CDR3 is TGTGCCAGCAGTTTGCGATGGAGGGGGGACACCATATATTTT.